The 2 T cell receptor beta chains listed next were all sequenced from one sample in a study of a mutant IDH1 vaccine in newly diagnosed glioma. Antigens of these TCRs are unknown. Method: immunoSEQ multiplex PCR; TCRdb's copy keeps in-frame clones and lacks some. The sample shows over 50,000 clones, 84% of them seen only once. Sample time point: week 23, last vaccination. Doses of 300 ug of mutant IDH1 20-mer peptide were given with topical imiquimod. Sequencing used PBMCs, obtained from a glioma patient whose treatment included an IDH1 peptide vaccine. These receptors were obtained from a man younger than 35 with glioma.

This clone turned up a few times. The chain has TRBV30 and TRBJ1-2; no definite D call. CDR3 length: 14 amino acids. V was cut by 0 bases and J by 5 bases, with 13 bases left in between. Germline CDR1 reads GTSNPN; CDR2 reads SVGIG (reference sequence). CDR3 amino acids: CAWSVVPNGYGYTF. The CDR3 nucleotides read TGTGCCTGGAGTGTGGTCCCAAATGGGTATGGCTACACCTTC.

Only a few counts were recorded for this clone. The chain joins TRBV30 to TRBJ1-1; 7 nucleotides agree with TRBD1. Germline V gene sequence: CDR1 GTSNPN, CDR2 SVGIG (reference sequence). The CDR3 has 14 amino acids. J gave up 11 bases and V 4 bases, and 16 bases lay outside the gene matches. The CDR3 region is CAWIYWTGRGAAFF. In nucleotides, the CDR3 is TGTGCCTGGATTTACTGGACAGGCCGGGGAGCTGCTTTCTTT.